In its sample, the clone carrying this T cell receptor beta chain was seen once. The sample is drawn from a study of yellow fever vaccine responses in identical twins. Using its own MiXCR run on the RT-PCR reads, TCRdb lists one record per CDR3 protein. Seen here are about 16,000 distinct CDR3 sequences, roughly 80% observed once, and the top ten hold more than 1.5%. The sequence came from a woman between 18 and 30 years old who received the yellow fever vaccine. This material consisted of T cells from blood (PBMCs), unsorted or a sorted subset (not recorded which), taken before or after yellow fever vaccination (not recorded which).

The CDR3, as DNA: TGCAGCGTAAAAAAGAGTCTAAACTACGAGCAGTACTTC. Amino acids: CSVKKSLNYEQYF. The rearrangement joins TRBV29-1 to TRBJ2-7; no reliable D call. With 6 bases removed from V and 3 bases from J, the gap between germline ends came to 15 bases. Germline-derived CDR1 and CDR2 are SQVTM and ANQGSEA. This CDR3 contains 13 residues.